The 2 T cell receptor beta chains given below trace back to one sample, sequenced in a study of CD8+ T cells in alopecia areata. The authors extracted RNA and reverse transcribed it into cDNA as the sequencing template. Clones were sequenced by immunoSEQ multiplex PCR, and TCRdb holds only the in-frame ones, with some missing. This sample carries 200,000 to 300,000 clones, none of them present only once. Pooled cells of cutaneous lymph node origin were sorted on CD4, CD8alpha, NKG2D, NKG2ACE and other markers. Sequencing was carried out using CD4+ T cells sorted from a lymph node. These receptors came from a C3H/HeJ mouse with alopecia areata. Mouse MHC haplotype: H2-k.

On this clone: The gene names given are mouse names. The CDR3 is cut off 4 residues early in the read; its end comes from the germline J gene. This chain connects TRBV13-1 to TRBJ2-5, with 9 bases aligning to TRBD2. V shed 5 bases, J shed 0 bases, and the junction held 4 bases outside the gene matches. The CDR3 has 15 amino acids. Germline loops: CDR1 NSHNY, CDR2 SYGAGN. The sequenced part of the CDR3 DNA is TGTGCCAGCAGACTGGGGGGACTTAACCAAGAC. It encodes CASRLGGLNQD. The entire CDR3 reads CASRLGGLNQDTQYF.

Points on this clone: All gene names here are mouse names. The read stops 4 residues short of the end of the CDR3; the missing end is completed from the germline J gene. The V and J genes are TRBV13-1 and TRBJ2-1; 7 positions agree with TRBD2. V was clipped by 7 bases and J by 0 bases; unmatched bases: 1. Germline CDR1 and CDR2: NSHNY and SYGAGN. The CDR3 runs to 13 residues. The CDR3 region is CASLGDNYAEQFF. The covered CDR3 bases are TGTGCCAGCCTGGGGGATAACTATGCT.